One TCR beta chain is described in this entry. This sample is drawn from a study of technical replicates of blood from several donors. The table came from immunoSEQ multiplex PCR; TCRdb's copy has only in-frame clones and leaves some out. The table lists over 90,000 clones, approximately 95% of them singletons, with around 0.21% in the top ten. Sample: T cells isolated from PBMCs. This TCR came from a human donor in good health.

The CDR3 sequence is CSVAWTESLYEQYF. The CDR3 region has the DNA TGCAGCGTTGCTTGGACAGAGTCGCTCTACGAGCAGTACTTC. The chain recombines TRBV29-1 with TRBJ2-7; D perhaps matches TRBD1 (6 bases). Germline CDR1 reads SQVTM; CDR2 reads ANQGSEA. V was trimmed by 4 bases and J by 3 bases, leaving 16 bases between them. The CDR3 spans 14 residues.